The next 15 T cell receptor beta chains were all read from a single sample in a study of shared clonotypes between healthy human individuals. Naive-designated CD8 cells lacked CD45RO, were positively enriched for CCR7, and omitted terminally differentiated effector memory CD45RA+ cells. Only in-frame clones appear in the TCRdb table, and some are missing; sequencing was by immunoSEQ multiplex PCR. Among hundreds of thousands of clones listed, 92% were seen once. Sample: naive CD8+ T cells sorted from blood. The origin of the receptors is a man aged 25 to 45 in good health.

The chain uses TRBV6-6 and TRBJ1-2; a weak D match, TRBD1 (5 bases). The CDR3 runs to 12 residues. The V and J ends lost 5 bases and 6 bases respectively, with 10 bases between them. Per the germline V gene, CDR1 is MNHNY and CDR2 is SVGAGI (reference sequence). The CDR3 region has the DNA TGTGCCAGCAGTCCGTCGACAGATGGCTACACCTTC. Its protein product is CASSPSTDGYTF.

The rearrangement links TRBV7-8 to TRBJ2-1; D is uncertain. V was trimmed by 1 base and J by 7 bases, leaving 11 bases between them. Germline V gives CDR1 SGHVS, CDR2 FQNEAQ. The CDR3 sequence is 14 residues long. The CDR3 loop reads CASSLGIGWNEQFF. Written as DNA, the CDR3 is TGTGCCAGCAGCTTAGGGATAGGGTGGAATGAGCAGTTCTTC.

This CDR3 is CASSIQLAGYNEQFF. CDR3 nucleotide sequence: TGTGCCAGTAGTATCCAGCTAGCGGGATACAATGAGCAGTTCTTC. The chain joins TRBV19 to TRBJ2-1, with 9 bases lining up with TRBD2. The CDR3 runs to 15 residues. Looked up from germline, CDR1 is LNHDA and CDR2 is SQIVND (reference sequence). The junction had 4 bases not matched to a gene; V was cut back by 3 bases and J by 4 bases.

On this clone itself: The junction differs from germline at one of its ends, possibly a read error. CDR3 sequence: CASSPTPNTEAFF. The CDR3 bases are TGTGCTAGCAGTCCTACACCGAACACTGAAGCTTTCTTT. This chain connects TRBV7-7 to TRBJ1-1; D unclear. The germline gives CDR1 SSHAT, CDR2 FNYEAQ (reference sequence). This CDR3 spans 13 amino acids.

V usage is TRBV28 and J usage is TRBJ2-2; D is ambiguous. The CDR3 has 12 residues. V was pared by 8 bases and J by 7 bases, with 11 bases between. The germline V gene encodes CDR1 MDHEN and CDR2 SYDVKM. Written as DNA, the CDR3 is TGTGCCAGCGCCCTTGAGGACGGGGAGCTGTTTTTT. As protein: CASALEDGELFF.

This rearrangement joins TRBV6-6 to TRBJ1-1; the D gene is possibly TRBD1 (5 bases). V lost 7 bases and J 5 bases, leaving 11 bases between the germline ends. Germline values: CDR1 MNHNY, CDR2 SVGAGI (reference sequence). The CDR3 has 12 residues. CDR3 region: CASKEGRTEAFF. CDR3 DNA sequence: TGTGCCAGCAAAGAGGGGAGGACTGAAGCTTTCTTT.

The rearrangement joins TRBV4-1 to TRBJ2-5; D gene unclear. The CDR3 has 13 residues. Germline CDR1 MGHRA, CDR2 YSYEKL. V was cut by 0 bases and J by 5 bases, with 7 bases left in between. The CDR3, as DNA: TGCGCCAGCAGCCAAGATGTCGAGGAGACCCAGTACTTC. Translation: CASSQDVEETQYF.

The rearrangement links TRBV30 to TRBJ1-2; the D gene is possibly TRBD1 (5 bases). Germline CDR1 and CDR2: GTSNPN and SVGIG (reference sequence). The CDR3 consists of 17 residues. The V end was cut by 0 bases, the J end by 0 bases, with 17 bases between. CDR3 sequence (DNA): TGTGCCTGGAGTGTACTGACAGCGGAGCTAGCTAACTATGGCTACACCTTC. Protein: CAWSVLTAELANYGYTF.

V and J are TRBV2 and TRBJ1-5, with 7 bases that match TRBD1. This CDR3 is 14 amino acids long. The V gene's germline CDR1 is SNHLY and CDR2 FYNNEI. V was clipped by 4 bases and J by 3 bases; unmatched bases: 3. DNA for the CDR3: TGTGCCAGCAGTGTTACAGGGGACAATCAGCCCCAGCATTTT. It yields the protein CASSVTGDNQPQHF.

The rearrangement joins TRBV6-1 to TRBJ1-2; D gene unclear. The CDR3 totals 16 residues. Germline V gives CDR1 MNHNS, CDR2 SASEGT. V gave up 2 bases and J gave up 0 bases, with 13 bases separating them. CDR3 loop: CASSEYSAQANYGYTF. CDR3 nucleotide sequence: TGTGCCAGCAGTGAATATTCGGCGCAGGCTAACTATGGCTACACCTTC.

The chain recombines TRBV9 with TRBJ2-1; 10 bases line up with TRBD2. The J segment lost 9 bases and the V segment lost 4 bases, leaving 4 bases of the junction unmatched. The CDR3 has 13 residues. In germline, CDR1 is SGDLS, CDR2 YYNGEE. The CDR3 bases are TGTGCCAGCAGCCAAACTAGCGGGATTGAGCAGTTCTTC. Amino acid sequence: CASSQTSGIEQFF.

As to this clone: The sample carries other DNA sequences with the same CDR3. The CDR3 loop reads CASSLSGGYEQYF. CDR3 DNA: TGTGCCAGCAGTTTATCGGGGGGCTACGAGCAGTACTTC. This chain connects TRBV27 to TRBJ2-7, with D perhaps matching TRBD2 (6 bases). The CDR3 totals 13 residues. Trimming cost V 0 bases and J 3 bases, with 6 bases left between them. Germline V gene lookup returns CDR1 MNHEY and CDR2 SMNVEV (reference sequence).

The CDR3 nucleotides are TGTGCCAGCAGCCGATCAGGAAGAAATGAAAAACTGTTTTTT. It translates to CASSRSGRNEKLFF. The chain has TRBV7-9 and TRBJ1-4; D call uncertain. The germline gives CDR1 SEHNR, CDR2 FQNEAQ (reference sequence). The CDR3 length is 14 residues. V was cut by 5 bases and J by 5 bases, with 12 bases left in between.

The chain has TRBV29-1 and TRBJ2-3, with a tentative D call TRBD1 (5 bases). The CDR3 loop spans 16 amino acids. Germline V gene sequence: CDR1 SQVTM, CDR2 ANQGSEA. V was shortened by 2 bases and J by 2 bases, with 17 bases between the two germline ends. The CDR3 DNA follows: TGCAGCGTTGAAATTGTGCAGGGAACCTTCACAGATACGCAGTATTTT. Translation gives CSVEIVQGTFTDTQYF.

J is TRBJ2-7 and V is TRBV28; D assignment may be TRBD1 or TRBD2 (5 bases each). Trimming cost V 4 bases and J 3 bases, with 22 bases left between them. This CDR3 spans 17 amino acids. Per germline, CDR1 MDHEN and CDR2 SYDVKM. CDR3 in amino acids: CASSSHVGAGFFYEQYF. The CDR3 region has the DNA TGTGCCAGCAGTTCCCATGTAGGGGCGGGTTTCTTCTACGAGCAGTACTTC.